This TCR beta chain was retrieved from a study of cytomegalovirus exposure and HLA in healthy donors. Study outcomes and limitations: There were some public TCRs occurring in many donors, but most TCR sequences were rare. A few CMV-associated chains were confirmed in vitro to be specific for CMV antigens. According to reports, the classifier identified cytomegalovirus status with high specificity and sensitivity.

Concerning this clone itself: Its antigen is currently unknown.

Germline V lookup: CDR1 WSHSY, CDR2 SAAADI. The CDR3 is made up of 12 amino acids. V gave up 4 bases and J gave up 4 bases, with 8 bases separating them. Assay: immunoSEQ multiplex PCR; the TCRdb copy retains only in-frame clones and omits some. The table has under 200,000 clones, approximately 86% seen once. Separation from the 666-subject first cohort characterized the approximately 120-subject validation cohort, to which the donors belonged. Sample: PBMCs. The source of this sequence is a woman between 18 and 30 years old in good health and CMV-seronegative. The V and J genes are TRBV10-2 and TRBJ2-7; D is uncertain. The CDR3: CASSVVSYEQYF. The CDR3, as DNA: TGCGCCAGCAGTGTAGTAAGTTACGAGCAGTACTTC.